This TCR beta chain came from a study of blood T cell repertoires in COVID-19. Study overall: Sources were T cells, B-cell-depleted T cells, or PBMCs; the material itself was cDNA or gDNA.

Original analysis: How many nucleated cells were present was estimated from reference gene primer amplification. The repertoire was sequenced with immunoSEQ multiplex PCR; TCRdb's copy has only in-frame clones and lacks some. V and J calls and clone size follow that table, whereas D and trimming were derived from the DNA. Of over 55,000 clones listed, roughly 80% are singletons. This receptor was identified in a human donor in a cohort sampled during active COVID-19. The sample taken for sequencing was peripheral blood.

CDR3 residues: CASSPTSGGASPYF. CDR3 in DNA: TGCGCCAGCAGCCCTACTAGCGGGGGGGCCTCTCCGTATTTT. The gene calls are TRBV5-1 and TRBJ2-3; the match to TRBD2 covers 13 bases. CDR1 SGHRS and CDR2 YFSETQ come from the germline V gene. The CDR3 consists of 14 residues. The V segment lost 4 bases and the J segment 14 bases; nucleotides outside the gene matches: 10.